This T cell receptor beta chain stems from a study of T cells in Graves' hyperthyroidism and ophthalmopathy. There were TCR beta CDR3 regions amplified from RNA transcripts. When the TCR CDR3 underwent first-round RT-PCR, the HTBI primer set was used. MiXCR was run by TCRdb on the multiplex PCR reads, yielding one entry per CDR3 protein. Among about half a million distinct CDR3 sequences listed, approximately 25% were seen once. Whole-study results and caveats: Blood samples included most of the expanded thyroid clonotypes exceeding 0.001.

This clonotype has a handful of counts. Its antigen remains unidentified. The V end was cut by 8 bases, the J end by 3 bases, with 10 bases between. The V gene's germline CDR1 is SNHLY and CDR2 FYNNEI. The CDR3 contains 13 residues. The sequencing sample was made of blood. The receptor's source is a woman aged 25 to 39 with Graves' ophthalmopathy. The V and J genes are TRBV2 and TRBJ2-2; the D gene is possibly TRBD1 (5 bases). The CDR3 DNA follows: TGTGCCAGCGGGGCAGCGTACACCGGGGAGCTGTTTTTT. Amino acids: CASGAAYTGELFF.